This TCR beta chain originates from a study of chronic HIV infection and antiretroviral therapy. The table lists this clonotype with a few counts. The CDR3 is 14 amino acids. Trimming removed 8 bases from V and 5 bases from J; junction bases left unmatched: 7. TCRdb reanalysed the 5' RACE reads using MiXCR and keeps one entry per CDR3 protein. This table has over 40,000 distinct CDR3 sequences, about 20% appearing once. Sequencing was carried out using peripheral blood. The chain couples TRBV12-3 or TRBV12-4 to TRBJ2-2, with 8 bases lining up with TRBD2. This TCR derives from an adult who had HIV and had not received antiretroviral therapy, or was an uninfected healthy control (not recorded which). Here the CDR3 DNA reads TGTGCCAGCGGTGGAGTAGCGGGGACCGGGGAGCTGTTTTTT. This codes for CASGGVAGTGELFF.